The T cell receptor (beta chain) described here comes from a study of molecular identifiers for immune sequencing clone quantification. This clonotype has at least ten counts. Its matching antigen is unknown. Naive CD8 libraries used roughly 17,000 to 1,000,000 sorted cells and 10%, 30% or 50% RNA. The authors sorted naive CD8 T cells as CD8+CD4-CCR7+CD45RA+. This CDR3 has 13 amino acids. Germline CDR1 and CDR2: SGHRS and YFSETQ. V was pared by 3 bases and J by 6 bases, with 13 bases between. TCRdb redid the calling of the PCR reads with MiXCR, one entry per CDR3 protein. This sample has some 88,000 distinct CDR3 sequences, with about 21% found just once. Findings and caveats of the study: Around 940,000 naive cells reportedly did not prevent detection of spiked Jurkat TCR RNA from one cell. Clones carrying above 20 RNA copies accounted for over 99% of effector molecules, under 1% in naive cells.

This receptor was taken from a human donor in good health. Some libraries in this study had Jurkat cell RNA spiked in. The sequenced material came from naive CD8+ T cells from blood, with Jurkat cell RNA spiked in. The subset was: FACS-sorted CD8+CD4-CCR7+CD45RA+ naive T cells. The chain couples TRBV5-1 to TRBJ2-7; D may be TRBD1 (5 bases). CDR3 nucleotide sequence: TGCGCCAGCAGCTCAACCTCAGGGTTCGAGCAGTACTTC. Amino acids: CASSSTSGFEQYF.